These 19 T cell receptor beta chains originate from one sample sequenced in a study of T cell responses to AZD1222 COVID-19 vaccine. TCRdb's table, derived via immunoSEQ multiplex PCR, lists solely in-frame clones and lacks some. The table records roughly 150,000 clones, just over 90% of them present only once. Sequenced material: peripheral blood, taken on day 0 of AZD1222 vaccination. The receptor set was obtained from an adult in good health.

This rearrangement joins TRBV4-3 to TRBJ2-1, with D possibly being TRBD2 (5 bases). Looked up from germline, CDR1 is LGHNA and CDR2 is YSLEER. This CDR3 comprises 14 residues. V was shortened by 0 bases and J by 5 bases, with 8 bases between the two germline ends. The CDR3 reads CASSQEPGNNEQFF. The CDR3 DNA is TGCGCCAGCAGCCAAGAGCCCGGGAACAATGAGCAGTTCTTC.

The sample holds one count of this clone. The chain recombines TRBV27 with TRBJ2-2; the match to TRBD1 covers 8 bases. The CDR3 length is 16 residues. With 4 bases clipped from V and 6 bases from J, the junction kept 10 bases outside the gene matches. Germline V gene sequence: CDR1 MNHEY, CDR2 SMNVEV (reference sequence). DNA of the CDR3: TGTGCCAGCAGTTCAACCGGGACAGGTTTCTCCGGGGAGCTGTTTTTT. Its protein is CASSSTGTGFSGELFF.

This rearrangement joins TRBV18 to TRBJ2-1, with 12 bases aligning to TRBD2. J was trimmed by 10 bases and V by 3 bases; bases with no gene match: 13. Germline CDR1 KGHSH, CDR2 LQKENI. The CDR3 totals 17 residues. DNA of the CDR3: TGTGCCAGCTCACCGAGGCTAGCGGGAGGGCTTCCGACGGAGCAGTTCTTC. This sequence encodes CASSPRLAGGLPTEQFF.

The V call is TRBV24-1, the J call TRBJ2-3; TRBD1 aligns across 7 bases. Germline V gene data show CDR1 as KGHDR and CDR2 as SFDVKD. The V segment lost 5 bases and the J segment 6 bases; nucleotides outside the gene matches: 10. The CDR3 sequence is 15 residues long. CDR3 sequence: CATSARQGVSDTQYF. CDR3 nucleotide sequence: TGTGCCACCAGTGCTCGGCAGGGGGTCTCGGATACGCAGTATTTT.

The chain couples TRBV2 to TRBJ1-2; D is unclear. Deletions cut 4 bases from V and 1 base from J, with 7 bases between. The CDR3 totals 13 residues. Germline loops: CDR1 SNHLY, CDR2 FYNNEI. CDR3 residues: CASSVSVNYGYTF. The CDR3 DNA follows: TGTGCCAGCAGTGTATCGGTTAACTATGGCTACACCTTC.

The CDR3 protein is CASSTDRFGTQYF. DNA of the CDR3: TGTGCCAGTAGTACTGACAGATTCGGCACGCAGTATTTT. V is TRBV19 and J is TRBJ2-3, with D perhaps TRBD1 (5 bases). Germline assignment: CDR1 LNHDA and CDR2 SQIVND (reference sequence). This CDR3 has 13 residues. The V and J ends lost 4 bases and 9 bases respectively, with 14 bases between them.

V and J are TRBV28 and TRBJ2-1; the D gene is possibly TRBD1 (7 bases). The CDR3 covers 15 residues. CDR1 is MDHEN, CDR2 SYDVKM, per germline. The ends were cut back, 1 base at V and 6 bases at J, with 13 bases in the middle. CDR3 protein: CASSLSEGAGNEQFF. CDR3 nucleotides: TGTGCCAGCAGTTTATCGGAGGGGGCCGGCAATGAGCAGTTCTTC.

V gene TRBV7-2 combines with J gene TRBJ2-4; TRBD2 agrees at 12 bases. CDR1 and CDR2 (germline): SGHTA, FQGNSA. The CDR3 spans 14 residues. The ends lost 5 bases at V and 6 bases at J; junction bases unmatched: 2. The CDR3 DNA sequence: TGTGCCAGCAGCCGGACTAGCGGGACAAACATTCAGTACTTC. It yields the protein CASSRTSGTNIQYF.

The chain is built from TRBV24-1 and TRBJ2-3, with D maybe TRBD1 (6 bases). This CDR3 comprises 15 residues. The V and J ends lost 3 bases and 2 bases respectively, with 11 bases between them. Germline loops: CDR1 KGHDR, CDR2 SFDVKD. The CDR3: CATSDKQGNTDTQYF. DNA of the CDR3: TGTGCCACCAGTGATAAACAGGGAAACACAGATACGCAGTATTTT.

CDR3 amino acids: CASSLLGTSYYEQYF. Written as DNA, the CDR3 is TGTGCCAGCAGCTTGTTGGGGACAAGCTACTACGAGCAGTACTTC. The gene calls are TRBV5-6 and TRBJ2-7, with D possibly matching TRBD1 (6 bases). The CDR3 extends over 15 amino acids. The germline gives CDR1 SGHDT, CDR2 YYEEEE. V was pared by 1 base and J by 3 bases, with 14 bases between. The whole variable domain, remainder taken from reference TRBV5-6 and TRBJ2-7, is DAGVTQSPTHLIKTRGQQVTLRCSPKSGHDTVSWYQQALGQGPQFIFQYYEEEERQRGNFPDRFSGHQFPNYSSELNVNALLLGDSALYLCASSLLGTSYYEQYFGPGTRLTVT.

The rearrangement uses TRBV19 and TRBJ1-6; D unclear. In germline, CDR1 is LNHDA, CDR2 SQIVND (reference sequence). V was trimmed by 3 bases and J by 7 bases, leaving 19 bases between them. CDR3 length: 17 amino acids. This CDR3 is CASSIRPDQVGNSPLHF. The CDR3 bases are TGTGCCAGTAGTATTCGCCCGGACCAGGTGGGCAATTCACCCCTCCACTTT.

The chain joins TRBV6-2 or TRBV6-3 to TRBJ2-7; D call uncertain. The germline gives CDR1 MNHEY, CDR2 SVGEGT. This CDR3 contains 13 residues. V was trimmed by 4 bases and J by 1 base, leaving 8 bases between them. DNA for the CDR3: TGTGCCAGCAGTTTCATAGATTCCTACGAGCAGTACTTC. Protein product: CASSFIDSYEQYF.

This chain connects TRBV14 to TRBJ2-3; D may be TRBD2 (5 bases). From germline, CDR1 is SGHDN and CDR2 FVKESK. V gave up 0 bases and J gave up 6 bases, with 13 bases separating them. This CDR3 has 15 amino acids. CDR3 bases: TGTGCCAGCAGCCAAGATTGGTTCGGGATGGATACGCAGTATTTT. Translating gives CASSQDWFGMDTQYF.

The V call is TRBV4-2, the J call TRBJ1-6; D is unresolved. Trimming pared 0 bases from V and 7 bases from J, leaving 10 bases between. Germline V gene lookup returns CDR1 LGHNA and CDR2 YNFKEQ. The CDR3 has 15 residues. The CDR3 DNA is TGTGCCAGCAGCCAAGATCGTGCAGACAATTCACCCCTCCACTTT. It translates to CASSQDRADNSPLHF.

The CDR3 nucleotides are TGCGCCAGCAGCCAAGTTGACTTAATTCAGTTGAACACTGAAGCTTTCTTT. Its protein is CASSQVDLIQLNTEAFF. V gene TRBV4-1 combines with J gene TRBJ1-1; D not resolved. With 1 base removed from V and 0 bases from J, the gap between germline ends came to 15 bases. CDR3 length: 17 amino acids. CDR1 is MGHRA, CDR2 YSYEKL, per germline.

The chain uses TRBV19 and TRBJ1-1; 7 bases agree with TRBD1. Looked up from germline, CDR1 is LNHDA and CDR2 is SQIVND (reference sequence). V dropped 7 bases and J dropped 2; count of bases not matched to a gene: 7. CDR3 length: 14 amino acids. The CDR3, as DNA: TGTGCCAGTACCCCCGGGACAGCCAACACTGAAGCTTTCTTT. It is translated as CASTPGTANTEAFF.

The genes are TRBV5-1 and TRBJ2-5; no clear D gene. The CDR3 extends over 13 amino acids. Trimming removed 2 bases from V and 5 bases from J, with 10 bases in between. Germline V gives CDR1 SGHRS, CDR2 YFSETQ. This chain's CDR3 is CASSFFFLETQYF. Written as DNA, the CDR3 is TGCGCCAGCAGCTTTTTTTTCCTTGAGACCCAGTACTTC.

This chain uses TRBV11-3 with TRBJ2-7, with D maybe TRBD2 (6 bases). V lost 1 base to trimming and J lost 2 bases, with 15 bases between them. CDR3 size: 16 residues. Germline V gives CDR1 SGHNT, CDR2 YENEEA. The CDR3 nucleotides read TGTGCCAGCAGCTTAGGTCCGGTGGGGGGAGCCTACGAGCAGTACTTC. Amino acid sequence: CASSLGPVGGAYEQYF.

This chain links TRBV18 with TRBJ2-1; TRBD2 aligns across 11 bases. Germline loops: CDR1 KGHSH, CDR2 LQKENI. V gave up 6 bases and J gave up 10 bases; unmatched junction bases: 5. The CDR3 spans 13 residues. As DNA, the CDR3 is TGTGCCAGCTCGCCGACTAGCGGGATAGAGCAGTTCTTC. Translation gives CASSPTSGIEQFF.